The rows below give T cell receptor beta chains drawn from one sample of a study of blood T cell repertoires in COVID-19. The protocol was immunoSEQ multiplex PCR, while the TCRdb copy is restricted to in-frame clones and leaves out a portion. Seen here are 200,000 to 300,000 clones, approximately 88% observed once, and the top ten hold about 2.5%. Sequenced sample: PBMCs or T cells enriched from blood (not recorded which). These receptors were taken from a woman in her thirties or forties with acute COVID-19. The CDR3 runs from the conserved cysteine through the conserved F or W. The order of the fields is clone size, D gene, V gene, J gene, CDR3 length, CDR3 DNA, CDR3 protein. D genes are given only for firm matches. Size is omitted from some rows. Given values are once, few, many or a class for expanded clones.

abundance: NA; d_gene: NA; v_gene: TRBV11-2; j_gene: TRBJ1-1; len: 13; CDR3nt: TGTGCCAGCAGCTCGCCCGGGAGATTAGAAGCTTTCTTT; CDR3aa: CASSSPGRLEAFF
abundance: NA; d_gene: NA; v_gene: TRBV3-1/TRBV3-2; j_gene: TRBJ1-6; len: 14; CDR3nt: TGTGCCAGCAGCCAAACTCGGGAGAATTCACCCCTCCACTTT; CDR3aa: CASSQTRENSPLHF
abundance: NA; d_gene: NA; v_gene: TRBV30; j_gene: TRBJ1-4; len: 13; CDR3nt: TGTGCCTGGAGTGCCCATTCAGGGGAAAAACTGTTTTTT; CDR3aa: CAWSAHSGEKLFF
abundance: NA; d_gene: TRBD1; v_gene: TRBV9; j_gene: TRBJ1-4; len: 14; CDR3nt: TGTGCCAGCAGCGAACAGGGGTCGTCGGGCAAACTGTTTTTT; CDR3aa: CASSEQGSSGKLFF
abundance: NA; d_gene: TRBD2; v_gene: TRBV24-1; j_gene: TRBJ2-3; len: 16; CDR3nt: TGTGCCACCAGTGATCCCAGACTAGCGGGCACAGATACGCAGTATTTT; CDR3aa: CATSDPRLAGTDTQYF
abundance: few; d_gene: NA; v_gene: TRBV4-2; j_gene: TRBJ1-3; len: 15; CDR3nt: TGTGCCAGCAGCCAAGACCGCGTAAGTGGAAACACCATATATTTT; CDR3aa: CASSQDRVSGNTIYF
abundance: NA; d_gene: NA; v_gene: TRBV5-1; j_gene: TRBJ2-2; len: 15; CDR3nt: TGCGCCAGCAGCTTGGAGGGGCCATGGTCCGGGGAGCTGTTTTTT; CDR3aa: CASSLEGPWSGELFF
abundance: NA; d_gene: NA; v_gene: TRBV7-8; j_gene: TRBJ2-3; len: 14; CDR3nt: TGTGCCAGCAGCTCCGGGCCAGGGTTAGATACGCAGTATTTT; CDR3aa: CASSSGPGLDTQYF
abundance: NA; d_gene: NA; v_gene: TRBV7-2; j_gene: TRBJ1-1; len: 15; CDR3nt: TGTGCCAGCAGGCACATCCGGGTGGGGCACACTGAAGCTTTCTTT; CDR3aa: CASRHIRVGHTEAFF
abundance: NA; d_gene: TRBD1; v_gene: TRBV3-1/TRBV3-2; j_gene: TRBJ1-2; len: 13; CDR3nt: TGTGCCAGCAGTCGACAGGGAGAATATGGCTACACCTTC; CDR3aa: CASSRQGEYGYTF
abundance: NA; d_gene: TRBD1; v_gene: TRBV9; j_gene: TRBJ1-1; len: 17; CDR3nt: TGTGCCAGCAGCGTAGGACAGGGGCGTAATCTGAACACTGAAGCTTTCTTT; CDR3aa: CASSVGQGRNLNTEAFF
abundance: NA; d_gene: TRBD2; v_gene: TRBV4-3; j_gene: TRBJ2-1; len: 17; CDR3nt: TGCGCCAGCAGCCAAGTCGGAAGCGGGATATTTGCCCAAGAGCAGTTCTTC; CDR3aa: CASSQVGSGIFAQEQFF
abundance: NA; d_gene: NA; v_gene: TRBV4-1; j_gene: TRBJ1-3; len: 13; CDR3nt: TGCGCCAGCAGCCCAGGGGCCTGGGACACCATATATTTT; CDR3aa: CASSPGAWDTIYF
abundance: few; d_gene: TRBD2; v_gene: TRBV24-1; j_gene: TRBJ2-1; len: 15; CDR3nt: TGTGCCACCAGTGATCAACCCGGGAGGGCCGATGAGCAGTTCTTC; CDR3aa: CATSDQPGRADEQFF
abundance: NA; d_gene: TRBD1; v_gene: TRBV12-3/TRBV12-4; j_gene: TRBJ2-1; len: 12; CDR3nt: TGTGCCAGCAGTTGGGACAGGCCCACACAGTTCTTC; CDR3aa: CASSWDRPTQFF
abundance: NA; d_gene: NA; v_gene: TRBV2; j_gene: TRBJ1-5; len: 13; CDR3nt: TGTGCCAGCGGTACCGGGGGGTTACAGCCCCAGCATTTT; CDR3aa: CASGTGGLQPQHF